One sample yielded the 21 T cell receptor beta chains listed below, sequenced in a study of identical twins (dated by TCRdb to 2016 to 2018). Libraries were made using 5' RACE. Sequencer: Illumina HiSeq 2000. TCRdb applied fastp at Q25 and MiXCR to the public reads, then kept only in-frame beta chains. Every distinct CDR3 protein forms one entry, paired with its most common genes and DNA. The sample table records approximately 230,000 distinct CDR3 sequences; around 6.5% of these occur just once. The biggest ten clones account for 13% to 15% of the sample. These data also formed part of another study, on T cells expressing NK-cell markers.

The sequencing input was CD8+ T cells sorted from blood. These TCRs come from a woman aged 18-29 years in good health.

The rearrangement joins TRBV7-9 to TRBJ1-5; D is undetermined. CDR1 is SEHNR, CDR2 FQNEAQ, per germline (reference sequence). The CDR3 runs 14 residues. V dropped 6 bases and J dropped 1 base, with 10 bases sitting between them. The CDR3 DNA reads as TGTGCCAGCAGATCACGGGGAAGCAATCAGCCCCAGCATTTT. Encoded protein: CASRSRGSNQPQHF.

This clonotype has just a few counts. The chain employs TRBV29-1 and TRBJ1-2, with D unresolved. With 5 bases removed from V and 7 bases from J, the gap between germline ends came to 14 bases. CDR1 SQVTM and CDR2 ANQGSEA come from the germline V gene. This CDR3 has 12 amino acids. The chain's CDR3 is CSVYASGLGYTF. The CDR3 DNA is TGCAGCGTTTATGCCAGTGGGCTTGGCTACACCTTC. The variable domain in full, with the rest retrieved from reference TRBV29-1 and TRBJ1-2, is SAVISQKPSRDICQRGTSLTIQCQVDSQVTMMFWYRQQPGQSLTLIATANQGSEATYESGFVIDKFPISRPNLTFSTLTVSNMSPEDSSIYLCSVYASGLGYTFGSGTRLTVV.

This clonotype showed up many times. The chain is built from TRBV20-1 and TRBJ2-7; perhaps TRBD1 as D (6 bases). The CDR3 is 14 residues long. V was pared by 3 bases and J by 3 bases, with 15 bases between. Germline V gene lookup returns CDR1 DFQATT and CDR2 SNEGSKA (reference sequence). The CDR3 region is CSARDGQFLYEQYF. As DNA, the CDR3 is TGCAGTGCTAGGGATGGACAGTTCCTCTACGAGCAGTACTTC.

The V and J genes are TRBV11-2 and TRBJ2-3; no clear D gene. This CDR3 spans 16 amino acids. CDR1 and CDR2 from the germline V gene are SGHAT and FQNNGV. Trimming stripped 4 bases from V and 0 bases from J, with 14 bases between. CDR3 bases: TGTGCCAGCAGCTCCTGGAGAGGTTCTAGCACAGATACGCAGTATTTT. It is translated as CASSSWRGSSTDTQYF.

The CDR3 loop is CSVSGLSGSYEQYF. Here the CDR3 DNA reads TGCAGCGTTTCGGGTTTGTCAGGCAGCTACGAGCAGTACTTC. The chain is built from TRBV29-1 and TRBJ2-7; no definite D call. The CDR3 contains 14 residues. In germline, CDR1 is SQVTM, CDR2 ANQGSEA. With 5 bases removed from V and 3 bases from J, the gap between germline ends came to 17 bases.

This clonotype has a count of ten or more. This chain connects TRBV20-1 to TRBJ2-3; the match to TRBD2 covers 14 bases. The V gene end was trimmed by 3 bases and the J gene end by 3 bases; junction bases not matched to a gene: 2. Germline V gene sequence: CDR1 DFQATT, CDR2 SNEGSKA (reference sequence). The CDR3 has 15 residues. The CDR3 loop is CSARGLAGDTDTQYF. The CDR3 DNA reads as TGCAGTGCTAGGGGACTAGCGGGAGATACAGATACGCAGTATTTT.

This clonotype came up many times. The chain combines TRBV5-4 with TRBJ2-3; possible D gene TRBD1, 5 bases. Germline values: CDR1 SGHNT, CDR2 YYREEE (reference sequence). The germline V and J ends were trimmed by 4 bases and 6 bases, with 9 bases remaining between them. The CDR3 contains 12 residues. This CDR3 reads CASSVKGDTQYF. Here the CDR3 DNA reads TGTGCCAGCAGCGTAAAGGGGGATACGCAGTATTTT.

With regard to this clonotype: A much larger clone differs by one base, so this may be a read error. The chain is built from TRBV12-3 or TRBV12-4 and TRBJ2-2, with TRBD2 identical over 7 bases. The CDR3 has 17 residues. As DNA, the CDR3 is TGTGCCAGCAGTTTCCCCCGCGGGAGCCCGAACGCCGGGGAGCTGTTTTTT. Translation gives CASSFPRGSPNAGELFF.

By its share, this clonotype is medium-sized. The V call is TRBV6-2 or TRBV6-3, the J call TRBJ1-1, with D uncertain. CDR1 MNHEY and CDR2 SVGEGT come from the germline V gene. The V end lost 2 bases, the J end lost 5 bases, and 9 bases lay between the germline ends. This CDR3 contains 13 residues. CDR3: CASSYGPYTEAFF. The CDR3 DNA is TGTGCCAGCAGTTACGGGCCCTATACTGAAGCTTTCTTT.

This clonotype was picked up a small number of times. The chain has TRBV7-9 and TRBJ2-2; D not certain. V was pared by 7 bases and J by 1 base, with 10 bases between. Germline CDR1 is SEHNR and CDR2 is FQNEAQ (reference sequence). There are 14 residues in the CDR3. The CDR3 is CASITEVNTGELFF. CDR3 DNA: TGTGCCAGCATCACCGAGGTGAACACCGGGGAGCTGTTTTTT.

The chain combines TRBV20-1 with TRBJ2-1; tentatively, D is TRBD2 (6 bases). The CDR3 runs 14 residues. V was clipped by 3 bases and J by 1 base, with 10 bases between them. The germline gives CDR1 DFQATT, CDR2 SNEGSKA (reference sequence). This CDR3 is CSARPRGSYNEQFF. CDR3 in DNA: TGCAGTGCTAGGCCCCGGGGGTCCTACAATGAGCAGTTCTTC.

The sample holds many counts of this clonotype. The rearrangement joins TRBV10-1 to TRBJ1-1; 7 positions match TRBD1. The germline gives CDR1 WNHNN, CDR2 SYGVQD (reference sequence). V lost 6 bases to trimming and J lost 4 bases; unmatched junction nucleotides: 11. The CDR3 runs 15 residues. The CDR3 sequence is CASSPRQGGGTEAFF. CDR3 in DNA: TGCGCCAGCAGCCCCCGACAGGGCGGTGGCACTGAAGCTTTCTTT.

The chain has TRBV29-1 and TRBJ2-7; 7 bases fit TRBD1. The germline V gene has CDR1 SQVTM and CDR2 ANQGSEA. After removal of 6 bases from V and 4 bases from J, the junction contained 6 bases not matched to a gene. This CDR3 has 12 amino acids. The CDR3 sequence is CSVVKQGYEQYF. CDR3 coding DNA: TGCAGCGTCGTCAAACAGGGGTACGAGCAGTACTTC.

The table lists this clonotype with many counts. The genes are TRBV29-1 and TRBJ2-7; a weak D match, TRBD1 (6 bases). V was clipped by 7 bases and J by 7 bases, with 23 bases between them. The CDR3 length is 14 residues. Germline CDR1 is SQVTM and CDR2 is ANQGSEA. CDR3 DNA: TGCAGCGCCCAATTTGATGAGAGGGGGAGAGAGCAGTACTTC. This codes for CSAQFDERGREQYF.

The V gene is TRBV3-1, the J gene TRBJ2-2, with 10 bases fitting TRBD2. Trimming took 0 bases from V and 8 from J; bases not matched to a gene: 12. Germline assignment: CDR1 LGHDT and CDR2 YNNKEL (reference sequence). CDR3 size: 18 residues. Here the CDR3 reads CASSQDLMSGGGSGELFF. CDR3 DNA sequence: TGTGCCAGCAGCCAAGATCTAATGAGCGGGGGGGGATCAGGGGAGCTGTTTTTT.

This clonotype was detected many times. This chain links TRBV7-8 with TRBJ1-1; D uncertain. The V gene's germline CDR1 is SGHVS and CDR2 FQNEAQ. V gave up 5 bases and J gave up 2 bases, with 12 bases separating them. This CDR3 comprises 14 residues. The CDR3 region is CASSEGRGNTEAFF. DNA for the CDR3: TGTGCCAGCAGCGAAGGACGGGGAAACACTGAAGCTTTCTTT.

This chain joins TRBV5-5 and TRBJ2-7, with TRBD1 identical over 10 bases. With V trimmed by 1 base and J by 7 bases, 8 bases remained unmatched. Germline CDR1 and CDR2: SGHKS and YYEKEE (reference sequence). This CDR3 is built from 15 residues. The CDR3 DNA reads TGTGCCAGCAGCTTGTGGGGGACAGGGGTGGAAGAGCAGTACTTC. It encodes CASSLWGTGVEEQYF.

This clonotype was seen a few times. The chain employs TRBV2 and TRBJ2-1; D tentatively reads TRBD1 or TRBD2 (6 bases each). The CDR3 totals 15 residues. V gave up 0 bases and J gave up 6 bases, with 12 bases separating them. Germline lookup yields CDR1 SNHLY and CDR2 FYNNEI. This CDR3 is CASSEAIGGGNEQFF. The CDR3 region has the DNA TGTGCCAGCAGTGAAGCAATCGGGGGCGGCAATGAGCAGTTCTTC.

V gene TRBV3-1 combines with J gene TRBJ2-1; 9 bases fit TRBD2. Germline V gene sequence: CDR1 LGHDT, CDR2 YNNKEL (reference sequence). V lost 11 bases and J lost 9; bases outside the gene matches: 23. This CDR3 contains 17 residues. The CDR3 protein is CASCQQVAGAPGSEQFF. In DNA form, the CDR3 reads TGTGCCTCCTGCCAACAGGTAGCGGGGGCACCTGGTAGTGAGCAGTTCTTC.

The chain couples TRBV20-1 to TRBJ2-7; perhaps TRBD2 as D (7 bases). The ends were cut back, 3 bases at V and 3 bases at J, with 18 bases in the middle. The CDR3 is 15 amino acids. The germline CDR1 and CDR2 sequences are DFQATT and SNEGSKA (reference sequence). The CDR3 reads CSASGGGPPIYEQYF. DNA for the CDR3: TGCAGTGCTAGTGGGGGGGGGCCCCCAATCTACGAGCAGTACTTC.

The chain combines TRBV5-1 with TRBJ2-1; D unclear. The CDR3 length is 11 residues. V was cut by 4 bases and J by 9 bases, with 8 bases left in between. Germline V gene data show CDR1 as SGHRS and CDR2 as YFSETQ. The DNA for the CDR3 is TGCGCCAGCAGCCACAAGCGTGAGCAGTTCTTC. Protein: CASSHKREQFF.